One T cell receptor (beta chain) is described in this entry. The specificity of this receptor is unknown. Base-call qualities are not available, and no considerably larger clone is one nucleotide away. The data originate from a study of T cell responses to AZD1222 COVID-19 vaccine (dated by TCRdb to the early 2020s). Context from the whole study: Because spike-specific TCR depth and breadth did not differ between the two schedules, AZD1222 recipients who got a second dose at roughly 4 weeks were pooled with those who got a second dose at roughly 12 weeks. A total of around 240 trial participants underwent TCR sequencing, of whom roughly 210 received two doses of AZD1222 and 26 received two doses of the MenACWY control vaccine. Trial participants were enrolled into age subgroups of 18-55, 56-69 and 70-plus years, which contained about 150, 28 and 57 TCR-sequenced participants, respectively. The investigation overall reported the following: Conclusions about previously exposed vaccinees were limited because only a handful of AZD1222 recipients were SARS-CoV-2 seropositive at baseline. Nearly half of unique spike-specific TCRs reportedly recognized epitopes outside regions mutated in the B.1.351 and B.1.1.7 variants. The 56-69-year group was small, and its depth increase did not reach significance, likely because of low power. The whole spike protein was spanned by vaccine-associated CD4 TCRs, and dominant responses were seen in regions 160-218 and 743-854. Because no samples from the day 14 peak response were available, repertoires could be characterized only after the peak T cell response. Most participants were white British and females outnumbered males, and the authors suggested that clonal diversity may have been underestimated. Spike-specific TCR breadth and depth rose significantly after two AZD1222 doses compared with day 0 and with MenACWY recipients.

Relative to germline, V is 7 bases shorter and J is 2 bases shorter, with 2 bases between their ends. The CDR3 measures 10 amino acids from cysteine to phenylalanine. The CDR3 DNA has 30 bases and is translated from base 1. Reading the germline V gene gives CDR1 MNHEY and CDR2 SVGAGI. The intended sense of this specimen's time point label: baseline before first vaccination. Vaccinee samples were obtained from the UK trials COV001 and COV002, which included a single-blind randomized controlled phase 2/3 trial of AZD1222 (ChAdOx1 nCoV-19) in healthy adults. Trial participant PBMC samples were collected at day 0 and day 28 after the second dose for TCRbeta chain sequencing. The CDR3 regions of human TCRbeta chains were analyzed by immunosequencing. On the study's bioinformatics: Repertoire TCRs were matched against a reference library of SARS-CoV-2-specific TCRs generated with the MIRA antigen-specificity platform. Breadth was defined as the fraction of unique TCRs that were SARS-CoV-2-associated. Depth was defined as the fraction of total T cells that were SARS-CoV-2-associated. Each spike-specific TCR was assigned to its reactive spike region and to a CD4 or CD8 class using the MIRA data. Log10-transformed breadth and depth values were compared by one-way ANOVA with Sidak's multiple comparisons tests. TCRdb holds this immuneACCESS table with in-frame rearrangements only. Some clones are missing; in checked studies, unresolved V genes explain under half, and the rest has no known cause. V, J and clone size derive from that table, while D and trimming were established from the DNA sequence. Present in this sample are 90,000 to 95,000 clones, over 80% of which were seen just once. Around 6.8% of the sample goes to the ten largest clones.

The sample here was peripheral blood, taken on day 0 of AZD1222 vaccination. The sequence links TRBV6-5 to TRBJ2-5, with the D gene not clear enough to name. The source of this sequence is an adult in good health. The CDR3 corresponds to CASKQETQYF. The nucleotide sequence reads TGTGCCAGCAAACAAGAGACCCAGTACTTC.